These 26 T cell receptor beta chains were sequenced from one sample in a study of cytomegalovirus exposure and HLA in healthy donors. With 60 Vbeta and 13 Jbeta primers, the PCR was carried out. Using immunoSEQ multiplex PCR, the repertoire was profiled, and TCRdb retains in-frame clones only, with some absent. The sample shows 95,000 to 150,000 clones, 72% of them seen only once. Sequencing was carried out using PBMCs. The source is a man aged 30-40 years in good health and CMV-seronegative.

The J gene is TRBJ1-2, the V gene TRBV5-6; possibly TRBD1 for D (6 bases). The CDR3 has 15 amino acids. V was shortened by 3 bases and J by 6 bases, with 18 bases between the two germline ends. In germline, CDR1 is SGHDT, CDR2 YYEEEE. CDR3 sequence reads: CASSSPGQGIDGYTF. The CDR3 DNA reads TGTGCCAGCAGCTCACCGGGACAAGGAATTGATGGCTACACCTTC.

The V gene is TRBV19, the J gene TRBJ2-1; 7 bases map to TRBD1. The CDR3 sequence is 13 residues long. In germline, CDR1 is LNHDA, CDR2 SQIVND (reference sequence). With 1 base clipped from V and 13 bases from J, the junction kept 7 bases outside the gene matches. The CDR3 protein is CASSIADRARQFF. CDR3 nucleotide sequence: TGTGCCAGTAGTATAGCTGACAGGGCGAGACAGTTCTTC.

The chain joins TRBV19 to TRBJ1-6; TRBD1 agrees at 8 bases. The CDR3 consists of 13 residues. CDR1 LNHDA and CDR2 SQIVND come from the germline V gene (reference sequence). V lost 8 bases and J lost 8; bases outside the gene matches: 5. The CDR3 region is CASVDRGDSPLHF. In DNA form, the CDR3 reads TGTGCCAGTGTCGACAGGGGAGATTCACCCCTCCACTTT.

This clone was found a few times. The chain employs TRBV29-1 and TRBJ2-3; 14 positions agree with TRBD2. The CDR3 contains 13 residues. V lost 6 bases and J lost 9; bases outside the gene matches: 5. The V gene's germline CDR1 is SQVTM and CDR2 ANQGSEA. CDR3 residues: CSVGTSGGRTQYF. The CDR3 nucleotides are TGCAGCGTCGGGACTAGCGGGGGCCGCACGCAGTATTTT.

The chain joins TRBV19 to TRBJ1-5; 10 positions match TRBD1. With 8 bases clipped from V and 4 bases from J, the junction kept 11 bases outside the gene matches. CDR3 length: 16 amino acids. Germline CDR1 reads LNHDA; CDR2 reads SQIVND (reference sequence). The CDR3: CASDRKTGGLNQPQHF. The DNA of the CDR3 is TGTGCCAGTGATAGAAAGACAGGGGGCCTTAATCAGCCCCAGCATTTT. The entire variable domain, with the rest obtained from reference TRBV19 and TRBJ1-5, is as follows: DGGITQSPKYLFRKEGQNVTLSCEQNLNHDAMYWYRQDPGQGLRLIYYSQIVNDFQKGDIAEGYSVSREKKESFPLTVTSAQKNPTAFYLCASDRKTGGLNQPQHFGDGTRLSIL.

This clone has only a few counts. CDR3 amino acids: CAWSVLNYEQYF. DNA of the CDR3: TGTGCCTGGAGTGTACTGAACTACGAGCAGTACTTC. The chain links TRBV30 to TRBJ2-7; no clear D gene. Germline lookup yields CDR1 GTSNPN and CDR2 SVGIG (reference sequence). The CDR3 extends over 12 amino acids. V dropped 0 bases and J dropped 3 bases, with 6 bases sitting between them.

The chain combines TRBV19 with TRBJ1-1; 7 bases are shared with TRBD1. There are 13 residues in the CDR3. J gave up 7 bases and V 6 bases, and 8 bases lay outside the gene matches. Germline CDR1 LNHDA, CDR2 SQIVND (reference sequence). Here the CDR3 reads CASSFRGHNEAFF. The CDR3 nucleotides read TGTGCCAGTAGCTTTAGGGGGCATAATGAAGCTTTCTTT.

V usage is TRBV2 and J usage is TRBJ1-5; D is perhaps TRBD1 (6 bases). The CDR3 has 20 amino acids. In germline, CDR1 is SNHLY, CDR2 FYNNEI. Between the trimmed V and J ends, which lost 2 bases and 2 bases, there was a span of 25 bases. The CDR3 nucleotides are TGTGCCAGCAGTGAATTTCCCCCGGGGGGCTTGACAGGCGGCAATCAGCCCCAGCATTTT. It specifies CASSEFPPGGLTGGNQPQHF.

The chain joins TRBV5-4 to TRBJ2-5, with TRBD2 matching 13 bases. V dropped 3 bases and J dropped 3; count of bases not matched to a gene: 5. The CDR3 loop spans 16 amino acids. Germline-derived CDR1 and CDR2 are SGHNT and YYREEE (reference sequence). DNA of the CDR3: TGTGCCAGCAGCTCATGGACTAGCGGGGGAAAAGAGACCCAGTACTTC. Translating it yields CASSSWTSGGKETQYF.

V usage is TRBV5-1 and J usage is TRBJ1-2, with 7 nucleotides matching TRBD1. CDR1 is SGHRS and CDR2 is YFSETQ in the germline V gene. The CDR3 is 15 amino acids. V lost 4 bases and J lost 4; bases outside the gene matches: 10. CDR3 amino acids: CASSDRQGVGYGYTF. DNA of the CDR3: TGCGCCAGCAGCGACAGACAGGGTGTGGGCTATGGCTACACCTTC.

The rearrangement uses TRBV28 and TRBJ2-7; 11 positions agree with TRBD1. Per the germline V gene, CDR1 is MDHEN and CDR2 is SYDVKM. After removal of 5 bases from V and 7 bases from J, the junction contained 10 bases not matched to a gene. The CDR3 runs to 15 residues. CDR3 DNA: TGTGCCAGCAGTCCCGCCGGGACAGGGGGTGAAGAGCAGTACTTC. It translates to CASSPAGTGGEEQYF.

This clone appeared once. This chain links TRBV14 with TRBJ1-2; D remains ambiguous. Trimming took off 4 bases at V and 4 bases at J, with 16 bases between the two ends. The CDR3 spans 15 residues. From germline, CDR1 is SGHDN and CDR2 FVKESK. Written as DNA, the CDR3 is TGTGCCAGCAGCCTTCGACTGGGAGGGAGCTATGGCTACACCTTC. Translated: CASSLRLGGSYGYTF.

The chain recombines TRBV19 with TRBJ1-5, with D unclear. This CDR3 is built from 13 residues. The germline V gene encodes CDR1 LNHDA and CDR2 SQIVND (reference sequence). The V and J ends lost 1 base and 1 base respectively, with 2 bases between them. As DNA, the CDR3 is TGTGCCAGTAGTATAGCGAGCAATCAGCCCCAGCATTTT. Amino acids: CASSIASNQPQHF.

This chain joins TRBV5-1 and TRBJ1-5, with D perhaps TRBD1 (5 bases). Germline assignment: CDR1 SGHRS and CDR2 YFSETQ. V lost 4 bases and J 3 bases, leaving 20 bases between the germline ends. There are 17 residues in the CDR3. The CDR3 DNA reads TGCGCCAGCAGCCCGGACCCCCGGGTAGGGGCCAATCAGCCCCAGCATTTT. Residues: CASSPDPRVGANQPQHF.

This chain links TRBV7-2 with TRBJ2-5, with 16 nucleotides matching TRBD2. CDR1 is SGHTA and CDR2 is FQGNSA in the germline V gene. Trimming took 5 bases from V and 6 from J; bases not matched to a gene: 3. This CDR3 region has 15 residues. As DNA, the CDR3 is TGTGCCAGCAGCCCGGGACTAGCGGGGGGGAAGACCCAGTACTTC. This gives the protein CASSPGLAGGKTQYF.

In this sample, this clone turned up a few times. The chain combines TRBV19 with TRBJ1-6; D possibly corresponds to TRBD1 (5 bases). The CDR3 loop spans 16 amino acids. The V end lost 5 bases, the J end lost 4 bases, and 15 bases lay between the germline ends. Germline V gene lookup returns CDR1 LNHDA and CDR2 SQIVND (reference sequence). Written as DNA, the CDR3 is TGTGCCAGTAGTGTCAGACAGTCCGATTATAATTCACCCCTCCACTTT. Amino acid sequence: CASSVRQSDYNSPLHF.

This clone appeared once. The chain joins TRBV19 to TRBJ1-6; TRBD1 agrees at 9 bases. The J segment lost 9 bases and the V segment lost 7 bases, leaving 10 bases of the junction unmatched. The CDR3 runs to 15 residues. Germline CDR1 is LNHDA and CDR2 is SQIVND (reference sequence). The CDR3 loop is CASTLGDRVSSPLHF. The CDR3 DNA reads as TGTGCCAGTACTCTCGGGGACAGGGTATCTTCACCCCTCCACTTT.

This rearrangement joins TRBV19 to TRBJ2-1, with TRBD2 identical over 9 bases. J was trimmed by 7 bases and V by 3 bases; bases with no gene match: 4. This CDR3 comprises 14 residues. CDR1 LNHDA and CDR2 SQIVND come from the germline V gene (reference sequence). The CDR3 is CASSMAGGPNEQFF. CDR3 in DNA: TGTGCCAGTAGTATGGCGGGGGGGCCGAATGAGCAGTTCTTC.

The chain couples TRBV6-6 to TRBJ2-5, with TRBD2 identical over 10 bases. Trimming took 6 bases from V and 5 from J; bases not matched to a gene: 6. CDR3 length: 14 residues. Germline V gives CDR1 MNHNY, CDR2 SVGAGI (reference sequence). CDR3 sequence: CASRERGGPETQYF. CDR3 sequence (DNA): TGTGCCAGCAGGGAGCGGGGGGGCCCGGAGACCCAGTACTTC.

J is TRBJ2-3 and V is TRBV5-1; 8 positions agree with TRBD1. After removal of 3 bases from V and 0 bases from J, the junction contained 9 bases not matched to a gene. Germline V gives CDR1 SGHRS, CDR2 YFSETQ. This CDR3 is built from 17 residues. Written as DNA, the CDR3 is TGCGCCAGCAGCTCGTACAGGGGGTGGGAAAGCACAGATACGCAGTATTTT. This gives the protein CASSSYRGWESTDTQYF.

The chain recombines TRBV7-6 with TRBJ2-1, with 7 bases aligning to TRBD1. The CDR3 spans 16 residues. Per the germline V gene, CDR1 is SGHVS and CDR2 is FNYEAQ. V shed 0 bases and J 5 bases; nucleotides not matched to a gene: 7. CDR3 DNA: TGTGCCAGCAGCTTAGCGGGGACAGAAGCAAACAATGAGCAGTTCTTC. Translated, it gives CASSLAGTEANNEQFF.

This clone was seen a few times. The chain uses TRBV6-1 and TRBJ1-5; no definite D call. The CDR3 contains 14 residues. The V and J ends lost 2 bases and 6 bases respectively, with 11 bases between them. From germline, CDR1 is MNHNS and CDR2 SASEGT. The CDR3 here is CASSERGVGQPQHF. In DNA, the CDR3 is TGTGCCAGCAGTGAACGGGGTGTAGGTCAGCCCCAGCATTTT.

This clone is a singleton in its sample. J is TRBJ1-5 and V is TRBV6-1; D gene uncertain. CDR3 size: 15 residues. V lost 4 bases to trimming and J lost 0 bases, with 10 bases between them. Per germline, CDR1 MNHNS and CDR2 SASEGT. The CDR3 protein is CASSGAIYSNQPQHF. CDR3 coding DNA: TGTGCCAGCAGTGGGGCTATATATAGCAATCAGCCCCAGCATTTT.

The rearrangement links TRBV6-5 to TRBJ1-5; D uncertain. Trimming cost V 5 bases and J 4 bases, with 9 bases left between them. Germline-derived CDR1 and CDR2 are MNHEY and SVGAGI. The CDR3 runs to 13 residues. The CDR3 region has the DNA TGTGCCAGCAGTCGCGGGCCAAATCAGCCCCAGCATTTT. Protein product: CASSRGPNQPQHF.

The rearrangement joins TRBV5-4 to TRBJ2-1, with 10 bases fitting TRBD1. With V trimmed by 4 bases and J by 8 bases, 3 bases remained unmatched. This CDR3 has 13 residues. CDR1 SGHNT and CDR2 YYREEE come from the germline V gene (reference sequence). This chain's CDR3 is CASSRDRGHEQFF. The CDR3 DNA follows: TGTGCCAGCAGCCGGGACAGGGGTCATGAGCAGTTCTTC.

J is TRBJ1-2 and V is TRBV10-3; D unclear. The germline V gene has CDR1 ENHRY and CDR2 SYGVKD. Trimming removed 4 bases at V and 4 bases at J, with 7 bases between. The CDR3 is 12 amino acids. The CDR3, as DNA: TGTGCCATCAGTGGGACTAGCTATGGCTACACCTTC. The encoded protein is CAISGTSYGYTF.